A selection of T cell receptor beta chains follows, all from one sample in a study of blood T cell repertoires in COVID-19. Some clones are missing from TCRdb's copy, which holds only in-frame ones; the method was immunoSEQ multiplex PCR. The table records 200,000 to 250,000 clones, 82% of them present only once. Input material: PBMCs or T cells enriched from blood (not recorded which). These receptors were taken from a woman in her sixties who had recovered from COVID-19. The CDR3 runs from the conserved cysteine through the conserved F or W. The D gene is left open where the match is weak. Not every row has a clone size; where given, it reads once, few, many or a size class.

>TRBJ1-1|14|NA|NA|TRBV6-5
TGTGCCAGCAGTTACTACAGTTCCTCGTCTGAAGCTTTCTTT
CASSYYSSSSEAFF
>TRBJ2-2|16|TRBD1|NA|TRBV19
TGTGCCAGTAGTACGACCGGGACAGGGGGCATGGGGGAGCTGTTTTTT
CASSTTGTGGMGELFF
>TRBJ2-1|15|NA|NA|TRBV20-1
TGCAGTGCTAGTGTAGGAGGGAGCTCCTACAATGAGCAGTTCTTC
CSASVGGSSYNEQFF
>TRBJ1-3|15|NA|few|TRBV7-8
TGTGCCAGCAGCTTAGAGAGACAGCCTGAAAACACCATATATTTT
CASSLERQPENTIYF
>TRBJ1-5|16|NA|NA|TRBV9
TGTGCCAGCAGCGTAGGTTTATCGCCCGCGAATCAGCCCCAGCATTTT
CASSVGLSPANQPQHF
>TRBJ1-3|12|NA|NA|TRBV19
TGTGCCAGTAGTCGGGGCTGGGACACTATATATTTT
CASSRGWDTIYF
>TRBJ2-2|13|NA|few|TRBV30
TGTGCCTGGAGTCTGACAGTGGCCGGGGAGCTGTTTTTT
CAWSLTVAGELFF
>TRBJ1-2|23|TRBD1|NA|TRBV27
TGTGCCAGCAGTTTTACCTACGGATCCCCGGAGCGGGACAGGGGACCCACCTGGGATGGCTACACCTTC
CASSFTYGSPERDRGPTWDGYTF
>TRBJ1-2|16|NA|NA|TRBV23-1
TGCGCCAGCAGTCAATCTAGCACAGGGAACGAGTATGGCTACACCTTC
CASSQSSTGNEYGYTF
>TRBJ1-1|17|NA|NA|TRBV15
TGTGCCACCAGCAGAGATCAGGGGCCAGGAGCAAACACTGAAGCTTTCTTT
CATSRDQGPGANTEAFF